Below, 28 T cell receptor beta chains from the same sample are listed, as sequenced in a study of cytomegalovirus exposure and HLA in healthy donors (dated by TCRdb to about 2017). Library prep was done by the immunoSEQ multiplex PCR assay. For the multiplex PCR, a mixture combining 60 forward primers for TCR Vbeta segments and 13 reverse primers for TCR Jbeta segments was used. TCRdb retrieved this table from immuneACCESS and kept in-frame rearrangements only. Not all clones are present; in checked studies, unresolved V genes account for under half, and no reason is known for the remainder. The sample yields about 140,000 clones; around 73% were counted once. The biggest ten clones account for around 3% of the sample. The specimen sequenced was PBMCs. Receptor source: a female donor in good health and CMV-seronegative.

This clone was detected only once. The chain recombines TRBV7-8 with TRBJ1-6; D remains ambiguous. Trimming pared 5 bases from V and 0 bases from J, leaving 11 bases between. The CDR3 loop spans 16 amino acids. Germline loops: CDR1 SGHVS, CDR2 FQNEAQ. The CDR3 sequence: CASSPRRSSYNSPLHF. The CDR3 region has the DNA TGTGCCAGCAGCCCGCGGCGGAGCTCCTATAATTCACCCCTCCACTTT.

This clone was picked up one time. The V call is TRBV6-1, the J call TRBJ2-2; no clear D gene. Germline CDR1 MNHNS, CDR2 SASEGT. The V gene lost 4 bases and the J gene lost 3 bases, with 15 bases spanning the gap. There are 16 residues in the CDR3. The CDR3 protein is CASSVQAVIHTGELFF. The CDR3 region has the DNA TGTGCCAGCAGTGTTCAGGCCGTCATCCACACCGGGGAGCTGTTTTTT.

The rearrangement links TRBV2 to TRBJ1-4, with 7 bases lining up with TRBD1. This CDR3 is 12 amino acids long. The V and J ends lost 5 bases and 8 bases, in that order; junction bases with no gene match: 2. Germline assignment: CDR1 SNHLY and CDR2 FYNNEI. CDR3: CASSYRGEKLFF. As DNA, the CDR3 is TGTGCCAGCAGTTACAGGGGCGAAAAACTGTTTTTT.

The gene calls are TRBV7-3 and TRBJ2-1; 7 bases are a match to TRBD1. J lost 2 bases, V lost 5 bases, and 15 bases had no gene match. Germline V gene lookup returns CDR1 SGHTA and CDR2 FQGTGA. CDR3 length: 18 amino acids. The CDR3: CASSTTGWGGGPYNEQFF. The CDR3 DNA is TGTGCCAGCAGCACGACAGGGTGGGGCGGAGGACCCTACAATGAGCAGTTCTTC.

V usage is TRBV30 and J usage is TRBJ1-1, with 9 bases fitting TRBD1. The germline V gene has CDR1 GTSNPN and CDR2 SVGIG (reference sequence). V dropped 5 bases and J dropped 5; count of bases not matched to a gene: 9. This CDR3 is 14 amino acids long. This chain's CDR3 is CAWGATGGYTEAFF. The CDR3 DNA reads as TGTGCCTGGGGTGCGACAGGGGGGTATACTGAAGCTTTCTTT.

The CDR3 sequence: CASSVTPDREVYF. CDR3 in DNA: TGTGCCAGCAGCGTAACGCCCGACAGGGAGGTTTATTTT. V is TRBV9 and J is TRBJ1-3; 7 bases align to TRBD1. Per germline, CDR1 SGDLS and CDR2 YYNGEE. The trim removed 1 base at V and 16 bases at J, leaving 11 bases unmatched. The CDR3 consists of 13 residues.

The V gene is TRBV28, the J gene TRBJ2-7; 9 positions match TRBD1. CDR3 length equals 15 residues. The V and J ends lost 7 bases and 5 bases, in that order; junction bases with no gene match: 12. Germline CDR1 and CDR2: MDHEN and SYDVKM. The CDR3 loop is CASIQAGTGTHEQYF. CDR3 nucleotide sequence: TGTGCCAGCATCCAGGCCGGGACAGGGACCCACGAGCAGTACTTC.

The chain couples TRBV6-6 to TRBJ1-4, with 9 nucleotides matching TRBD1. In germline, CDR1 is MNHNY, CDR2 SVGAGI (reference sequence). The CDR3 sequence is 14 residues long. The J segment lost 8 bases and the V segment lost 6 bases, leaving 7 bases of the junction unmatched. CDR3 loop: CASSSGTGLEKLFF. CDR3 DNA sequence: TGTGCCAGCAGCTCCGGGACAGGGTTGGAAAAACTGTTTTTT.

The rearrangement links TRBV15 to TRBJ2-4, with 10 positions matching TRBD2. There are 18 residues in the CDR3. After removal of 7 bases from V and 1 base from J, the junction contained 13 bases not matched to a gene. Looked up from germline, CDR1 is LNHNV and CDR2 is YYDKDF (reference sequence). Here the CDR3 reads CATTSVLLAGRAKNIQYF. For the CDR3, the DNA is TGTGCCACCACCTCGGTATTACTAGCGGGACGGGCCAAAAACATTCAGTACTTC.

Here the CDR3 reads CASSYRDRYGYTF. CDR3 in DNA: TGTGCCAGTAGTTACAGGGACCGCTATGGCTACACCTTC. The rearrangement links TRBV19 to TRBJ1-2, with D possibly TRBD1 on 6 matching bases. Germline V gene sequence: CDR1 LNHDA, CDR2 SQIVND (reference sequence). The CDR3 has 13 amino acids. V lost 5 bases and J lost 4, with 11 bases in between. The full variable domain, with the rest looked up from reference TRBV19 and TRBJ1-2, is DGGITQSPKYLFRKEGQNVTLSCEQNLNHDAMYWYRQDPGQGLRLIYYSQIVNDFQKGDIAEGYSVSREKKESFPLTVTSAQKNPTAFYLCASSYRDRYGYTFGSGTRLTVV.

The chain carries TRBV2 and TRBJ2-6; TRBD2 matches 14 bases. The germline V gene has CDR1 SNHLY and CDR2 FYNNEI. CDR3 length equals 18 residues. The junction had 5 bases not matched to a gene; V was cut back by 7 bases and J by 0 bases. The CDR3: CASMGTSGGISGANVLTF. The CDR3 nucleotides are TGTGCCAGCATGGGGACTAGCGGGGGTATCTCTGGGGCCAACGTCCTGACTTTC.

The J gene is TRBJ2-2, the V gene TRBV9, with a weak D call TRBD1 (7 bases). Germline V gene data show CDR1 as SGDLS and CDR2 as YYNGEE. V lost 6 bases to trimming and J lost 4 bases, with 22 bases between them. This CDR3 spans 17 amino acids. For the CDR3, the DNA is TGTGCCAGCACCTTAGAAACCGGGACAGCGGGCACCGGGGAGCTGTTTTTT. It codes for CASTLETGTAGTGELFF.

The V gene is TRBV7-9, the J gene TRBJ1-2, with D perhaps matching TRBD1 (5 bases). This CDR3 spans 14 amino acids. CDR1 is SEHNR and CDR2 is FQNEAQ in the germline V gene (reference sequence). The V end was cut by 3 bases, the J end by 0 bases, with 8 bases between. CDR3 sequence (DNA): TGTGCCAGCAGCTTTGGACACCCTAACTATGGCTACACCTTC. Translated, it gives CASSFGHPNYGYTF.

This chain connects TRBV18 to TRBJ2-1; D is undetermined. The CDR3 is made up of 15 amino acids. V shed 2 bases and J shed 6 bases, with 14 bases lying between them. From germline, CDR1 is KGHSH and CDR2 LQKENI. This CDR3 reads CASSPAPIRINEQFF. The CDR3 coding sequence is TGTGCCAGCTCACCAGCTCCAATTAGAATCAATGAGCAGTTCTTC.

Only a few counts were recorded for this clone. The chain carries TRBV6-6 and TRBJ1-3; no definite D call. Germline V lookup: CDR1 MNHNY, CDR2 SVGAGI (reference sequence). V was trimmed by 8 bases and J by 7 bases, leaving 6 bases between them. The CDR3 is 10 amino acids. The CDR3 is CASGRNTIYF. The DNA for the CDR3 is TGTGCCAGCGGTCGGAACACCATATATTTT.

CDR3 nucleotide sequence: TGCGCCAGCAGCCTGATACAGGGACGGACAGAGACCCAGTACTTC. It codes for CASSLIQGRTETQYF. The chain joins TRBV4-1 to TRBJ2-5; TRBD1 is a possible D gene (6 bases). V was cut by 4 bases and J by 4 bases, with 16 bases left in between. CDR3 length: 15 residues. CDR1 and CDR2 (germline): MGHRA, YSYEKL.

The genes are TRBV27 and TRBJ2-1; TRBD2 might be the D (6 bases). V was pared by 3 bases and J by 0 bases, with 15 bases between. Germline-derived CDR1 and CDR2 are MNHEY and SMNVEV (reference sequence). The CDR3 contains 17 residues. The CDR3 DNA sequence: TGTGCCAGCAGTTTGGCGGGGCTACTAGACTCCTACAATGAGCAGTTCTTC. The encoded protein is CASSLAGLLDSYNEQFF.

This clone was found a few times. This chain links TRBV7-3 with TRBJ2-6; no reliable D call. Deletions cut 5 bases from V and 0 bases from J, with 5 bases between. CDR1 is SGHTA and CDR2 is FQGTGA in the germline V gene. This CDR3 region has 14 residues. This chain's CDR3 is CASSLFSGANVLTF. CDR3 bases: TGTGCCAGCAGCCTCTTCTCTGGGGCCAACGTCCTGACTTTC.

The chain is built from TRBV27 and TRBJ2-1, with D possibly TRBD2 on 6 matching bases. This CDR3 has 16 residues. In germline, CDR1 is MNHEY, CDR2 SMNVEV (reference sequence). V lost 5 bases, J lost 0 bases, and 14 bases lay in between. CDR3 bases: TGTGCCAGCAGTGTAAACGGGGGAAGCTCCTACAATGAGCAGTTCTTC. Amino acid sequence: CASSVNGGSSYNEQFF.

The chain joins TRBV7-2 to TRBJ2-3, with 8 bases identical to TRBD2. The germline V gene encodes CDR1 SGHTA and CDR2 FQGNSA. The CDR3 loop spans 13 amino acids. V lost 5 bases, J lost 8 bases, and 6 bases stayed unmatched. The CDR3 loop reads CASSRGGQGTQYF. The DNA of the CDR3 is TGTGCCAGCAGCCGGGGGGGGCAGGGTACGCAGTATTTT.

The chain couples TRBV7-9 to TRBJ2-1; 7 bases are shared with TRBD1. The CDR3 has 15 amino acids. From germline, CDR1 is SEHNR and CDR2 FQNEAQ (reference sequence). V was pared by 1 base and J by 3 bases, with 3 bases of the junction left unmatched. The CDR3 is CASSLVGGGYNEQFF. The DNA for the CDR3 is TGTGCCAGCAGCTTAGTAGGGGGCGGCTACAATGAGCAGTTCTTC. The complete variable domain, with remaining parts taken from reference TRBV7-9 and TRBJ2-1, reads DTGVSQNPRHKITKRGQNVTFRCDPISEHNRLYWYRQTLGQGPEFLTYFQNEAQLEKSRLLSDRFSAERPKGSFSTLEIQRTEQGDSAMYLCASSLVGGGYNEQFFGPGTRLTVL.

This CDR3 is CASSYGTTNTGELFF. For the CDR3, the DNA is TGTGCCAGCAGTTACGGGACTACCAACACCGGGGAGCTGTTTTTT. The rearrangement links TRBV2 to TRBJ2-2, with TRBD2 matching 7 bases. The CDR3 spans 15 residues. V lost 5 bases to trimming and J lost 2 bases; unmatched junction nucleotides: 5. Germline V CDR1 and CDR2: SNHLY, FYNNEI.

V is TRBV7-2 and J is TRBJ2-7, with TRBD2 matching 8 bases. Germline V gives CDR1 SGHTA, CDR2 FQGNSA. The CDR3 totals 14 residues. J was trimmed by 3 bases and V by 5 bases; bases with no gene match: 6. The CDR3 coding sequence is TGTGCCAGCAGCGAAGGGGGACTAGTCTACGAGCAGTACTTC. This translates into CASSEGGLVYEQYF.

The rearrangement joins TRBV9 to TRBJ2-5; 10 nucleotides agree with TRBD2. Trimming at V came to 0 bases and at J to 1 base, leaving 6 bases not matched to a gene. The germline gives CDR1 SGDLS, CDR2 YYNGEE. This CDR3 has 17 amino acids. The chain's CDR3 is CASSVDLGLALQETQYF. For the CDR3, the DNA is TGTGCCAGCAGCGTAGACCTGGGACTAGCGCTCCAAGAGACCCAGTACTTC.

CDR3 protein: CASSIGLGQGRYNEQFF. The CDR3 coding sequence is TGTGCCAGTAGTATAGGACTTGGACAGGGGAGGTACAATGAGCAGTTCTTC. The chain uses TRBV19 and TRBJ2-1, with 9 bases lining up with TRBD1. Trimming removed 1 base from V and 4 bases from J; junction bases left unmatched: 8. The germline V gene encodes CDR1 LNHDA and CDR2 SQIVND (reference sequence). The CDR3 is made up of 17 amino acids.

The J gene is TRBJ2-2, the V gene TRBV19, with 10 bases lining up with TRBD1. V lost 11 bases and J lost 5; bases outside the gene matches: 5. The CDR3 is 13 amino acids. Germline V gives CDR1 LNHDA, CDR2 SQIVND (reference sequence). The CDR3 region is CAGGGQGTGELFF. The CDR3 DNA reads as TGTGCCGGGGGGGGACAGGGGACCGGGGAGCTGTTTTTT.

The chain recombines TRBV5-1 with TRBJ2-5; weak D call: TRBD2 (6 bases). Germline CDR1 SGHRS, CDR2 YFSETQ. V lost 1 base and J 5 bases, leaving 9 bases between the germline ends. The CDR3 runs 13 residues. The CDR3 bases are TGCGCCAGCAGCTTGCAGACTAGGGAGACCCAGTACTTC. This translates into CASSLQTRETQYF.

This chain links TRBV7-8 with TRBJ2-5; D might be TRBD1 (5 bases). The J call may not be correct, given that the DNA end is closer to TRBJ2-7. CDR3 length equals 13 residues. Germline CDR1 reads SGHVS; CDR2 reads FQNEAQ. DNA of the CDR3: TGTGCCAGCAGCCAGGGCCTTACCAGCGAGCAGTACTTC. Translation: CASSQGLTSEQYF.